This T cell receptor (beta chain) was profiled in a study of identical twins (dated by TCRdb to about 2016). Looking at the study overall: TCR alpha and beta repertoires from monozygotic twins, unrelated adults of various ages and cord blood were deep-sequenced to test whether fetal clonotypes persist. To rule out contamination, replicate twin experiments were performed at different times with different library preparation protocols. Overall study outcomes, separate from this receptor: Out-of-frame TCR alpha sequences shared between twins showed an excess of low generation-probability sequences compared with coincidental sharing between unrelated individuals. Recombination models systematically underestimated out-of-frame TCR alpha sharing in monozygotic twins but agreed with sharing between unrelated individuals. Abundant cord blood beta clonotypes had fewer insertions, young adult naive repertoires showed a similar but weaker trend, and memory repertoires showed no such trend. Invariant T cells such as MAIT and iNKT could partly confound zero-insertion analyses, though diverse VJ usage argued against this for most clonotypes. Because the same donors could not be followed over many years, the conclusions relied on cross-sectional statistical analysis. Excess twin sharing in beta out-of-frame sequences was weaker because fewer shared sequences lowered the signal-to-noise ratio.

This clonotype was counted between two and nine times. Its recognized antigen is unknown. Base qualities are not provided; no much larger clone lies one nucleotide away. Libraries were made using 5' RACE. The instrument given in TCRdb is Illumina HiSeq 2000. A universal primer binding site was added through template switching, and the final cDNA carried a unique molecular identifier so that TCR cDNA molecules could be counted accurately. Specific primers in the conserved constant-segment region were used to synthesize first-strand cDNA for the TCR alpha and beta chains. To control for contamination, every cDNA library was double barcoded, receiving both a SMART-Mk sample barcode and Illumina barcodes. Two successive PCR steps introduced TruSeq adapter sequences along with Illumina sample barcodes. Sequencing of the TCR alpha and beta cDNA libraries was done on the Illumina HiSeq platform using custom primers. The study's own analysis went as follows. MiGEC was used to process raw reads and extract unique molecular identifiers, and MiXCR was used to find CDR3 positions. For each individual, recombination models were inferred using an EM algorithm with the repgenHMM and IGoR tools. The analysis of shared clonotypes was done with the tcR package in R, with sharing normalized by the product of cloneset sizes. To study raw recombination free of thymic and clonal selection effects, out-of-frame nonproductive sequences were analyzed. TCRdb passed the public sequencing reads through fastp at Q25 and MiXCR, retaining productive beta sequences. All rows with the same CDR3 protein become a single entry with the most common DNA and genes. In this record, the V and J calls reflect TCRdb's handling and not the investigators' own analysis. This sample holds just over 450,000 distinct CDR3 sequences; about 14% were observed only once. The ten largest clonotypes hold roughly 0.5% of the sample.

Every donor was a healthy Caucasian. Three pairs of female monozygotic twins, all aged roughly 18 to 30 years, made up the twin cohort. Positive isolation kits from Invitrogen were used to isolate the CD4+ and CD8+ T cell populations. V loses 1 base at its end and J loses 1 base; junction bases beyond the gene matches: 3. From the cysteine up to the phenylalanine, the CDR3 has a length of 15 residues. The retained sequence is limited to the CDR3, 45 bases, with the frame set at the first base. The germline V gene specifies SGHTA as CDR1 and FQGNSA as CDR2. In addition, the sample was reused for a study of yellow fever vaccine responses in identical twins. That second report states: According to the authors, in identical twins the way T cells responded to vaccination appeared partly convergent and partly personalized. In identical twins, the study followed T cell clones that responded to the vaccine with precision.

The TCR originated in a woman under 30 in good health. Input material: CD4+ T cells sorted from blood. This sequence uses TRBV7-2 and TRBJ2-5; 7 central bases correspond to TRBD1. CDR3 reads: CASSLGQGVQETQYF. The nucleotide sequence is TGTGCCAGCAGCTTAGGGCAGGGGGTCCAAGAGACCCAGTACTTC.